This T cell receptor beta chain was observed in a study of T cells in Graves' hyperthyroidism and ophthalmopathy. Points from the study as a whole: A 13 V-J signature model discriminated ophthalmopathy versus stable hyperthyroidism.

Amplified TCR beta CDR3 regions derived from RNA transcripts. Primed by the HTBI set, a first-round RT-PCR was run on the TCR CDR3. Each CDR3 protein is one row after TCRdb ran MiXCR on the multiplex PCR reads. This sample carries a few hundred thousand distinct CDR3 sequences, 15% to 17% of them seen once, and the ten largest clones take approximately 7.4%. Researchers barred patients who had uncontrolled infection, other autoimmune disease, pregnancy or lactation. PBMCs were obtained from approximately 9.2 ml fresh peripheral blood. At least ten counts were recorded for this clonotype. What it binds is not known. The sequence derives from a woman in her thirties with Graves' hyperthyroidism. Sequenced sample: blood.

The DNA of the CDR3 is TGTGCCAGCAGTTTAGGGACAGGGGGGATCTATGGCTACACCTTC. It is translated as CASSLGTGGIYGYTF. The rearrangement uses TRBV27 and TRBJ1-2; 11 bases align to TRBD1. J gave up 4 bases and V 2 bases, and 3 bases lay outside the gene matches. The germline V gene has CDR1 MNHEY and CDR2 SMNVEV (reference sequence). This CDR3 region has 15 residues.